Below, 5 T cell receptor beta chains from the same sample are listed, as sequenced in a study of T cells after yellow fever vaccination. TCRdb itself ran the 5' RACE reads through MiXCR, one entry per CDR3 protein. The sample includes about 330,000 distinct CDR3 sequences, around 7% of them seen just once. The input for sequencing was PBMCs, taken about 49 days after the first yellow fever vaccination. The receptors come from a man aged 18 to 29 who received the YFV17D yellow fever vaccine.

The V and J genes are TRBV10-3 and TRBJ1-1, with 7 bases matching TRBD1. Germline CDR1 reads ENHRY; CDR2 reads SYGVKD. This CDR3 spans 16 amino acids. The ends lost 3 bases at V and 3 bases at J; junction bases unmatched: 10. The CDR3 protein is CAISDPRDREDTEAFF. The DNA for the CDR3 is TGTGCCATCAGTGATCCCCGGGACAGAGAGGACACTGAAGCTTTCTTT.

This clonotype occurred many times. J is TRBJ2-7 and V is TRBV5-6; TRBD1 is a possible D gene (6 bases). Germline CDR1 SGHDT, CDR2 YYEEEE. CDR3 length equals 15 residues. V lost 6 bases and J lost 3, with 19 bases in between. The CDR3 loop is CASIPRGQFYYEQYF. CDR3 DNA sequence: TGTGCCAGCATCCCTCGTGGACAGTTCTACTACGAGCAGTACTTC. Full variable domain (outside the CDR3, taken from reference TRBV5-6 and TRBJ2-7): DAGVTQSPTHLIKTRGQQVTLRCSPKSGHDTVSWYQQALGQGPQFIFQYYEEEERQRGNFPDRFSGHQFPNYSSELNVNALLLGDSALYLCASIPRGQFYYEQYFGPGTRLTVT.

V gene TRBV5-1 combines with J gene TRBJ1-3; D might be TRBD1 (6 bases). Trimming stripped 0 bases from V and 3 bases from J, with 10 bases between. CDR1 is SGHRS, CDR2 YFSETQ, per germline. The CDR3 spans 15 residues. CDR3 amino acids: CASSLEWGLGNTIYF. CDR3 bases: TGCGCCAGCAGCTTGGAGTGGGGGCTTGGAAACACCATATATTTT.

This clonotype was seen ten or more times. The V gene is TRBV7-9, the J gene TRBJ2-5; TRBD1 matches at 7 bases. V gave up 2 bases and J gave up 2 bases; unmatched junction bases: 2. The CDR3 has 14 amino acids. Germline assignment: CDR1 SEHNR and CDR2 FQNEAQ (reference sequence). This CDR3 reads CASSLQGVQETQYF. CDR3 sequence (DNA): TGTGCCAGCAGCTTACAGGGGGTTCAAGAGACCCAGTACTTC. The whole variable domain, remainder taken from reference TRBV7-9 and TRBJ2-5, is DTGVSQNPRHKITKRGQNVTFRCDPISEHNRLYWYRQTLGQGPEFLTYFQNEAQLEKSRLLSDRFSAERPKGSFSTLEIQRTEQGDSAMYLCASSLQGVQETQYFGPGTRLLVL.

This clonotype was seen more than once but under ten times. The chain carries TRBV28 and TRBJ2-5; unclear D gene. Germline values: CDR1 MDHEN, CDR2 SYDVKM. Trimming cost V 3 bases and J 1 base, with 12 bases left between them. The CDR3 contains 15 residues. CDR3 DNA: TGTGCCAGCAGTTTTCTAAGGCGGATCCAAGAGACCCAGTACTTC. This codes for CASSFLRRIQETQYF.